This T cell receptor beta chain was captured by sequencing in a study of blood T cell repertoires in COVID-19. Study in general: The samples span acute and convalescent COVID-19 from the United States, Italy and Spain. PBMCs, B-cell-depleted T cells, or T cells provided the cDNA or gDNA that made up the material.

V lost 4 bases and J 8 bases, leaving 15 bases between the germline ends. Germline values: CDR1 SGHRS, CDR2 YFSETQ. The CDR3 is 13 residues long. It was during active infection that Seattle patients were enrolled and then longitudinally followed. Original analysis: Estimated nucleated cell counts came from reference gene primer amplification. TCRdb's copy holds only in-frame clones and misses some; the assay was immunoSEQ multiplex PCR. Clone size and V and J calls were adopted from that table, with D and trimming inferred from the DNA. The sample yields over 150,000 clones, about 82% seen once. Sample: peripheral blood. The rearrangement joins TRBV5-1 to TRBJ1-2; the D is unclear. The TCR comes from a woman of 80 years or more with COVID-19, enrolled during active disease. This chain's CDR3 is CASSLGHAGGYTF. Written as DNA, the CDR3 is TGCGCCAGCAGCCTGGGCCATGCGGGGGGCTACACCTTC.